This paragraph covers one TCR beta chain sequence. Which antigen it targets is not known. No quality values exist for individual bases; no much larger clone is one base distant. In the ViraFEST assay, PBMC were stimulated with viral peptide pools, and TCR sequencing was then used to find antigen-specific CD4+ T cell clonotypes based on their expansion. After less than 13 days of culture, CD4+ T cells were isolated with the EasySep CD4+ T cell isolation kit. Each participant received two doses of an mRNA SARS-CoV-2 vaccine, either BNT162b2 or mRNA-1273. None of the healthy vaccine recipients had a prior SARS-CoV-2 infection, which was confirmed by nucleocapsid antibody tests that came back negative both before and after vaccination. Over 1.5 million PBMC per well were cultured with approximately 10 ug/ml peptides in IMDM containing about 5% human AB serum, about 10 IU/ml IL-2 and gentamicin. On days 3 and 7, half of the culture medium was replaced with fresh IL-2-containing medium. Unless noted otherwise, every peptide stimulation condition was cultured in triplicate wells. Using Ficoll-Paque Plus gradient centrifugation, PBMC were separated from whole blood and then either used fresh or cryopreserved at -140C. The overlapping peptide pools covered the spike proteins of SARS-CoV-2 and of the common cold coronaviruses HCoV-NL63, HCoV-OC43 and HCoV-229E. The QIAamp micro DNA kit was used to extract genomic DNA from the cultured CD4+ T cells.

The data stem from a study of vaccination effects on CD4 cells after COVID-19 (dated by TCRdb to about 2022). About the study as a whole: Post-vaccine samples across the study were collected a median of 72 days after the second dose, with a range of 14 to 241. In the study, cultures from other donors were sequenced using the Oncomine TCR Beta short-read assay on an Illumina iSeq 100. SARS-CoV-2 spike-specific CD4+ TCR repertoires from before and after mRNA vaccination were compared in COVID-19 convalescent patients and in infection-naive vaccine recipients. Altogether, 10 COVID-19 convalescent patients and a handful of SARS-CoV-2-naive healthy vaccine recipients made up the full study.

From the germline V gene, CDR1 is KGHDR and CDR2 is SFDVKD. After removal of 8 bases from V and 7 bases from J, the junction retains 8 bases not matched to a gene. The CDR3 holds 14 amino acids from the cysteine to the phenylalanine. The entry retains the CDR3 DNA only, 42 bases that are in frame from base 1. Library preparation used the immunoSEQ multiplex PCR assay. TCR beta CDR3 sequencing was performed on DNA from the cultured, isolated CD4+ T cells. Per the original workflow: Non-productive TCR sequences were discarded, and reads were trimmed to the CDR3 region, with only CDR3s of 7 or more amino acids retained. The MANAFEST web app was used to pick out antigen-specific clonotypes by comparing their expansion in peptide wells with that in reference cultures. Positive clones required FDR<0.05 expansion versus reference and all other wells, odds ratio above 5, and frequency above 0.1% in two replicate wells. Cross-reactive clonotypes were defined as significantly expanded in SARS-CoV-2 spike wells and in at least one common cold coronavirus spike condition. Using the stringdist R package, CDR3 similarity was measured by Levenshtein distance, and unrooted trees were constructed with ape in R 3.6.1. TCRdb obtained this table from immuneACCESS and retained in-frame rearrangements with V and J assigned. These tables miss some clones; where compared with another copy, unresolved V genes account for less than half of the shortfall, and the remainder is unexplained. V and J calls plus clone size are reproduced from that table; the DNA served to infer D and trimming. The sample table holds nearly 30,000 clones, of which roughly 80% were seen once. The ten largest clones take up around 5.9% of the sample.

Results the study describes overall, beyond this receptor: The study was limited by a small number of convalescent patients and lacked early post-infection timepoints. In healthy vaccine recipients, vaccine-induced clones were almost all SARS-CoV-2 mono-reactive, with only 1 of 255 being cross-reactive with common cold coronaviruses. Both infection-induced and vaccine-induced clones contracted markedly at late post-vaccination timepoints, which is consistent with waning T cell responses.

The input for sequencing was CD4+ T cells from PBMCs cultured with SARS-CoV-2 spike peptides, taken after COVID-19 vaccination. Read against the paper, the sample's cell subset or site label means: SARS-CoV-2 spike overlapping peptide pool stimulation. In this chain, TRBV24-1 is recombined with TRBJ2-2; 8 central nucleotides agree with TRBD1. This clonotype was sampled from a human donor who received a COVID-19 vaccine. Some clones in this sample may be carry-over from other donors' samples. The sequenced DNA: TGTGCCACCAATGCCGGACAGGGTATCGGGGAGCTGTTTTTT. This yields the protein CATNAGQGIGELFF.